These T cell receptor beta chains were read from a single sample in a study of T cells in Graves' hyperthyroidism and ophthalmopathy. TCRdb fed the multiplex PCR reads into MiXCR, producing one record per CDR3 protein. The table has about half a million distinct CDR3 sequences, 20% to 25% seen once. The sample was blood. These receptor sequences come from a man between 18 and 29 years old with Graves' hyperthyroidism. Both conserved end residues are part of each CDR3. A D gene is named only where the DNA matches it firmly. Clone size, where shown, is once, few, many, or a class for clones that have expanded.

J gene | clone size | D gene | V gene | CDR3 DNA | CDR3 protein
TRBJ1-1 | few | . | TRBV7-8 | TGTGCCAGCAGCTTAAAACGGATGTACACTGATGCTTTCTTT | CASSLKRMYTDAFF
TRBJ2-7 | many | TRBD1 | TRBV25-1 | TGTGCCAGCCGACAGGGAAACTACGAGCAGTACTTC | CASRQGNYEQYF
TRBJ2-5 | many | . | TRBV9 | TGTGCCAGCAGTGCTTCGGGAAGAGAGACCCAGTACTTC | CASSASGRETQYF
TRBJ1-1 | few | . | TRBV2 | TGTGCCACCGGCGGGGCCCGTGTCACTGAAGCTTTCTTT | CATGGARVTEAFF
TRBJ1-2 | many | TRBD1 | TRBV29-1 | TGCAGCGTTGGGACAGGCTGGACCCGAGGCTATGGCTACACCTTC | CSVGTGWTRGYGYTF
TRBJ2-7 | many | . | TRBV20-1 | TGCAGTGCTAGGCGAGTCTCCTACGAGCAGTACTTC | CSARRVSYEQYF
TRBJ1-1 | . | . | TRBV5-4 | TGTGCCAGCAGCCCCCCGCTGGGGTCGAACACTGAAGCTTTCTTT | CASSPPLGSNTEAFF
TRBJ2-7 | many | . | TRBV3-1 | TGTGCCAGCAGCCAAGACGGATCGAGGAGCCAAGGGGGCGAGCAGTACTTC | CASSQDGSRSQGGEQYF
TRBJ1-1 | many | TRBD1 | TRBV12-3/TRBV12-4 | TGTGCCAGCATCCTGGACAGGGCCTTGGGCACTGAAGCTTTCTTT | CASILDRALGTEAFF
TRBJ2-5 | . | TRBD1 | TRBV5-1 | TGCGCCAGCAGTTCCGGACAGGGGGCGCAAGGAGAGACCCAGTACTTC | CASSSGQGAQGETQYF
TRBJ1-2 | . | . | TRBV4-1 | TGCGCCAGCAGCCACTCAGAGGGTCAGGAGTATGGCTACACCTTC | CASSHSEGQEYGYTF
TRBJ1-5 | . | TRBD1 | TRBV28 | TGTGCCAGCAGTCCCGGGACAGGCCTATCAGGGGGCAATCAGCCCCAGCATTTT | CASSPGTGLSGGNQPQHF
TRBJ1-2 | many | . | TRBV6-1 | TGTGCCAGCAGGCACGAGTCCTATGGCTACACCTTC | CASRHESYGYTF
TRBJ2-7 | . | TRBD1 | TRBV11-2 | TGTGCCAGCAGCTACCCCTCGGGACAGCACTACGAGCAGTACTTC | CASSYPSGQHYEQYF
TRBJ1-1 | . | TRBD1 | TRBV6-5 | TGTGCCAGCAGTTTCCGGGACAGGTTAGCTGAAGCTTTCTTT | CASSFRDRLAEAFF
TRBJ2-5 | many | . | TRBV30 | TGTGCCTGGAGTGTACTCGGGGGAGAGACCCAGTACTTC | CAWSVLGGETQYF
TRBJ2-5 | . | . | TRBV5-1 | TGCGCCAGCAGCTTAACAGGGGACTCCCGGTGGACCCAGTACTTC | CASSLTGDSRWTQYF
TRBJ1-1 | few | . | TRBV6-1 | TGTGCCAGCAGTGTGGAGGATAACACTGAAGCTTTCTTT | CASSVEDNTEAFF
TRBJ2-7 | . | TRBD1 | TRBV4-1 | TGCGCCAGCAGCCAACCGGGACAGGGAATGGGGCAGTACTTC | CASSQPGQGMGQYF
TRBJ1-1 | . | . | TRBV19 | TGTGCCAGTAGTATGAAGGGGGTCTTTGATGAAGCTTTCTTT | CASSMKGVFDEAFF
TRBJ2-2 | few | . | TRBV5-1 | TGCGCCAGCAGCGACCCGGGCCTTGGGAGCACCGGGGAGCTGTTTTTT | CASSDPGLGSTGELFF
TRBJ2-7 | many | . | TRBV28 | TGTGCCAGCAGTTTATACCTGGACAGCTCCTACGAGCAGTACTTC | CASSLYLDSSYEQYF
TRBJ1-5 | many | TRBD1 | TRBV28 | TGTGCCAGCAGTTTCCAACAGGGGTGGTATAGCAATCAGCCCCAGCATTTT | CASSFQQGWYSNQPQHF
TRBJ2-7 | many | TRBD2 | TRBV10-3 | TGTGCCATCAGTGACGGACTAGCGGGGGCGTACGAGCAGTACTTC | CAISDGLAGAYEQYF
TRBJ1-1 | many | . | TRBV28 | TGTGCCAGCAGCCAGGACCGGATGGAAGCTTTCTTT | CASSQDRMEAFF
TRBJ2-5 | many | . | TRBV2 | TGTGCCAGCAGTCCCATTACAGGGATGTACCAAGAGACCCAGTACTTC | CASSPITGMYQETQYF
TRBJ1-3 | . | . | TRBV15 | TGTGCCACCAGCAGAGATCCGAGGGGAGGAAACACCATATATTTT | CATSRDPRGGNTIYF
TRBJ2-5 | many | TRBD2 | TRBV28 | TGTGCCAGCAGCCACGGGGGGGTGGAGACCCAGTACTTC | CASSHGGVETQYF
TRBJ2-7 | many | . | TRBV6-2/TRBV6-3 | TGTGCCAGCTTAGGCGTGGGGTTGAGCACCTCCTACGAGCAGTACTTC | CASLGVGLSTSYEQYF
TRBJ2-2 | . | . | TRBV28 | TGTGCCAGCAGTGAGACGACCCTGGGGCAGAACACCGGGGAGCTGTTTTTT | CASSETTLGQNTGELFF